Shown below are 13 T cell receptor beta chains from a single sample sequenced in a study of blood T cell repertoires in COVID-19 (TCRdb year 2020). Library creation used the immunoSEQ multiplex PCR assay. This is the immuneACCESS table as TCRdb keeps it, with only in-frame sequences that have V and J called. A part of the clones is gone; compared with another copy, unresolved V genes explain less than half, and the rest is unexplained. The sample table contains fewer than 200,000 clones; only one count was recorded for around 90% of them. Around 25% of the sample rests with the top ten. The sample comprised peripheral blood. The receptors were gathered from a man in his sixties with acute or convalescent COVID-19.

The gene calls are TRBV2 and TRBJ1-2; tentative D call: TRBD1 (6 bases). The CDR3 consists of 13 residues. The germline V gene has CDR1 SNHLY and CDR2 FYNNEI. Between the trimmed V and J ends, which lost 4 bases and 7 bases, there was a span of 13 bases. The DNA for the CDR3 is TGTGCCAGCAGTGCGGCAGGGGATGCTGGCTACACCTTC. It yields the protein CASSAAGDAGYTF.

This chain joins TRBV6-6 and TRBJ1-6; no definite D call. The V gene's germline CDR1 is MNHNY and CDR2 SVGAGI (reference sequence). Trimming took off 7 bases at V and 5 bases at J, with 15 bases between the two ends. There are 15 residues in the CDR3. The DNA of the CDR3 is TGTGCCAGCAATGGCGAGGGAGCGGATAATTCACCCCTCCACTTT. It codes for CASNGEGADNSPLHF.

The chain carries TRBV24-1 and TRBJ1-3; D is uncertain. The CDR3 covers 13 residues. Germline V lookup: CDR1 KGHDR, CDR2 SFDVKD. The germline V and J ends were trimmed by 7 bases and 7 bases, with 13 bases remaining between them. The CDR3 is CATSANFGNTIYF. The DNA of the CDR3 is TGTGCCACCAGCGCCAATTTCGGGAACACCATATATTTT.

This chain connects TRBV19 to TRBJ2-3, with 9 bases that match TRBD2. Germline CDR1 is LNHDA and CDR2 is SQIVND (reference sequence). V was pared by 5 bases and J by 4 bases, with 7 bases of the junction left unmatched. CDR3 size: 15 residues. The CDR3 reads CASSPRRGGSDTQYF. As DNA, the CDR3 is TGTGCCAGTAGTCCCAGGCGGGGGGGTTCAGATACGCAGTATTTT.

The V and J genes are TRBV18 and TRBJ2-1; 7 bases match TRBD1. The CDR3 consists of 16 residues. Germline assignment: CDR1 KGHSH and CDR2 LQKENI. After removal of 1 base from V and 3 bases from J, the junction contained 6 bases not matched to a gene. The CDR3 loop is CASSPRDRVRYNEQFF. CDR3 bases: TGTGCCAGCTCACCACGAGACAGGGTACGCTACAATGAGCAGTTCTTC.

This chain uses TRBV7-7 with TRBJ2-1; 14 nucleotides match TRBD2. In germline, CDR1 is SSHAT, CDR2 FNYEAQ (reference sequence). The CDR3 extends over 15 amino acids. V trimming: 4 bases; J trimming: 9 bases; junction bases outside the gene matches: 5. Here the CDR3 reads CASSSGLAGVFEQFF. The CDR3 coding sequence is TGTGCCAGCAGCTCGGGACTAGCGGGAGTATTTGAGCAGTTCTTC.

The rearrangement links TRBV12-3 or TRBV12-4 to TRBJ2-1, with D unclear. V was cut by 1 base and J by 15 bases, with 10 bases left in between. The CDR3 runs to 11 residues. The CDR3 DNA reads TGTGCCAGCAGTTTAGACCGTAGTCGGTTCTTC. As protein: CASSLDRSRFF.

This clone was counted a few times. This CDR3 is also generated by other DNA sequences in the sample. The CDR3 spells CASSDTTGGRDTQYF. The DNA of the CDR3 is TGTGCCAGCAGTGATACTACAGGGGGCAGAGATACGCAGTATTTT. V usage is TRBV2 and J usage is TRBJ2-3; 9 bases line up with TRBD1. Germline V gene data show CDR1 as SNHLY and CDR2 as FYNNEI. The ends lost 3 bases at V and 5 bases at J; junction bases unmatched: 6. This CDR3 contains 15 residues.

The chain is built from TRBV10-1 and TRBJ2-5; maybe TRBD1 (6 bases). The V gene's germline CDR1 is WNHNN and CDR2 SYGVQD (reference sequence). V lost 3 bases and J 1 base, leaving 12 bases between the germline ends. The CDR3 length is 15 residues. CDR3 amino acids: CASSDYRDTQETQYF. Written as DNA, the CDR3 is TGCGCCAGCAGTGATTACCGGGACACCCAAGAGACCCAGTACTTC.

V and J are TRBV5-1 and TRBJ1-2; possibly TRBD1 for D (6 bases). This CDR3 is 12 amino acids long. V was cut by 5 bases and J by 5 bases, with 10 bases left in between. CDR1 SGHRS and CDR2 YFSETQ come from the germline V gene. This CDR3 is CASSPTGYGYTF. CDR3 coding DNA: TGCGCCAGCAGTCCCACAGGGTATGGCTACACCTTC.

This sequence joins TRBV15 and TRBJ1-1; the D gene is possibly TRBD1 (5 bases). Germline V CDR1 and CDR2: LNHNV, YYDKDF (reference sequence). The V end lost 2 bases, the J end lost 5 bases, and 9 bases lay between the germline ends. There are 13 residues in the CDR3. The CDR3 DNA follows: TGTGCCACCAGCAGAAAGGGGTGGACTGAAGCTTTCTTT. Protein sequence: CATSRKGWTEAFF. The full variable domain, rest sourced from reference TRBV15 and TRBJ1-1, is DAMVIQNPRYQVTQFGKPVTLSCSQTLNHNVMYWYQQKSSQAPKLLFHYYDKDFNNEADTPDNFQSRRPNTSFCFLDIRSPGLGDTAMYLCATSRKGWTEAFFGQGTRLTVV.

The chain combines TRBV18 with TRBJ1-1; maybe TRBD1 (6 bases). This CDR3 has 14 residues. CDR1 is KGHSH and CDR2 is LQKENI in the germline V gene. V was clipped by 4 bases and J by 5 bases, with 14 bases between them. The CDR3 protein is CASSLGGASTEAFF. For the CDR3, the DNA is TGTGCCAGCTCACTCGGGGGGGCGAGTACTGAAGCTTTCTTT.

V gene TRBV7-9 combines with J gene TRBJ2-7; D is possibly TRBD2 (5 bases). The V gene lost 3 bases and the J gene lost 2 bases, with 11 bases spanning the gap. The germline gives CDR1 SEHNR, CDR2 FQNEAQ (reference sequence). The CDR3 is 14 residues long. This CDR3 is CASSFPGIPYEQYF. DNA of the CDR3: TGTGCCAGCAGCTTCCCCGGGATCCCCTACGAGCAGTACTTC.